This T cell receptor (beta chain) derives from a study of T cells in localized non-small cell lung cancer. On this clone: The antigen is not known. The CDR3 carries no conserved terminal phenylalanine or tryptophan, so it likely arises from a read error. No DNA is shown, since the ends of the CDR3 on it are uncertain; the CDR3 is the one TCRdb lists.

General observations from the study: There was higher T cell clonality in uninvolved adjacent lung than in tumor, and it was highest there. Adjacent lung exhibited a median of 57 among the 100 most abundant tumor clones. It remains possible that heterogeneity exists, since only one tumor region was sequenced.

Assay used: immunoSEQ multiplex PCR; TCRdb lists only in-frame clones, some missing. The sample records roughly 2,500 clones, around 24% being singletons. In germline, CDR1 is MRHNA, CDR2 SNTAGT. The CDR3 is 11 residues long, ends included. The V gene is TRBV6-4, the J gene TRBJ1-2; the table's D call TRBD1 went unverified against the DNA. Source: lung tumor tissue, taken before any cancer treatment. The sequence was collected from a woman aged 35-70 years with stage II lung adenocarcinoma. CDR3 protein: CASSYPLSQGP.